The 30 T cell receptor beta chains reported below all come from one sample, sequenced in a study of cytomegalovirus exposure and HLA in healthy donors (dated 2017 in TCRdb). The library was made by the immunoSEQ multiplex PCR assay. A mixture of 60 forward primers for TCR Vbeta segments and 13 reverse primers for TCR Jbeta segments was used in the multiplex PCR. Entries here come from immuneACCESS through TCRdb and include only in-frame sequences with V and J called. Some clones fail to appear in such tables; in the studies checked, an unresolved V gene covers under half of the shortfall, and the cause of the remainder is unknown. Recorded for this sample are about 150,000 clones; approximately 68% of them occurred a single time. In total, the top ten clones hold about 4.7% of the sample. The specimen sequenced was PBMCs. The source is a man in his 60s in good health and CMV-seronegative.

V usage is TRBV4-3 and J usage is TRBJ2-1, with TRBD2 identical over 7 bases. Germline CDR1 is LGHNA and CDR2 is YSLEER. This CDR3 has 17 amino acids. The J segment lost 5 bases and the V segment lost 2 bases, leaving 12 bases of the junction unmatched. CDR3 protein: CASSQHSLAGTDNEQFF. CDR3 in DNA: TGCGCCAGCAGCCAACATTCTTTAGCGGGTACGGACAATGAGCAGTTCTTC.

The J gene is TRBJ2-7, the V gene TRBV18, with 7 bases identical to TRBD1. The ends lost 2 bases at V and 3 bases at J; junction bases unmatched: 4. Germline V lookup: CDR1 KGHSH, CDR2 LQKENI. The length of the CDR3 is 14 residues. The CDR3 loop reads CASSPNRGDYEQYF. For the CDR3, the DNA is TGTGCCAGCTCACCAAACAGGGGAGACTACGAGCAGTACTTC.

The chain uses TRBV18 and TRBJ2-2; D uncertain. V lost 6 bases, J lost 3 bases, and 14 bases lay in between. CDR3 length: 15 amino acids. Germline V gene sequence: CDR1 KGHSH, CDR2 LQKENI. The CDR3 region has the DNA TGTGCCAGCTCGCCGACATCCCCGGACACCGGGGAGCTGTTTTTT. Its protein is CASSPTSPDTGELFF.

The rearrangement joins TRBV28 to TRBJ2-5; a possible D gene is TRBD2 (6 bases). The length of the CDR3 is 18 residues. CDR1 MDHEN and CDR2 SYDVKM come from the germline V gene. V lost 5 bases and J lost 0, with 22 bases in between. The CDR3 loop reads CASSASLTIGGYQETQYF. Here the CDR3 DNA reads TGTGCCAGCAGTGCTTCCCTAACTATTGGGGGGTACCAAGAGACCCAGTACTTC. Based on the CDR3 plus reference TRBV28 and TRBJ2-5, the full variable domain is DVKVTQSSRYLVKRTGEKVFLECVQDMDHENMFWYRQDPGLGLRLIYFSYDVKMKEKGDIPEGYSVSREKKERFSLILESASTNQTSMYLCASSASLTIGGYQETQYFGPGTRLLVL.

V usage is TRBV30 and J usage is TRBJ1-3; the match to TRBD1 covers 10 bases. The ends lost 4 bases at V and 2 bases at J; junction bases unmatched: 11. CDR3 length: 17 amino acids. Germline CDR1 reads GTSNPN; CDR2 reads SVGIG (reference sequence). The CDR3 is CAWTGTGEYLAGNTIYF. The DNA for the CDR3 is TGTGCCTGGACTGGGACAGGGGAGTACCTTGCTGGAAACACCATATATTTT.

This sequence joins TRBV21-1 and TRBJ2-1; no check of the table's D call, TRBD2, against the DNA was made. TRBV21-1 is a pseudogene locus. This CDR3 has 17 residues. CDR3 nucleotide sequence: TGTGCCAGCAGAGGACTAGCGGTAAAAAAGACCCTCGGTGAGCAGTTCTTC. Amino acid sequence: CASRGLAVKKTLGEQFF.

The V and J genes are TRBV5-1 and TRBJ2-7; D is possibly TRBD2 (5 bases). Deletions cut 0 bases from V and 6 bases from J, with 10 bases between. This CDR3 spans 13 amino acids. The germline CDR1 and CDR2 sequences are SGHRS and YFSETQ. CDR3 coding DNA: TGCGCCAGCAGCTTGGGGCCAGGAGGCGAGCAGTACTTC. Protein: CASSLGPGGEQYF.

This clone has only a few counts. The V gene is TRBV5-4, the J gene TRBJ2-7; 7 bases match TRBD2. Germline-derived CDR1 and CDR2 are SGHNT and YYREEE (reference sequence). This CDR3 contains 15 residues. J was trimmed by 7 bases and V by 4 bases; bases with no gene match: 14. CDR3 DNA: TGTGCCAGCAGCCCCCCCGGGCGGGAGACCCTAGAGCAGTACTTC. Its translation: CASSPPGRETLEQYF.

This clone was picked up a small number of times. CDR3 in amino acids: CASSSVDRVVNSPLHF. CDR3 DNA sequence: TGTGCCAGCAGTTCTGTGGACAGGGTAGTTAACTCACCCCTCCACTTT. The chain uses TRBV2 and TRBJ1-6; 8 nucleotides line up with TRBD1. Germline V gives CDR1 SNHLY, CDR2 FYNNEI. The CDR3 covers 16 residues. V lost 5 bases, J lost 10 bases, and 13 bases stayed unmatched.

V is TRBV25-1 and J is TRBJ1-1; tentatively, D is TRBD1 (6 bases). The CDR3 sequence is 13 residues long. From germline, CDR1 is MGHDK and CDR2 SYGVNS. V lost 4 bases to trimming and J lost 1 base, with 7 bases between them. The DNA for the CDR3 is TGTGCCAGCAGTGCAGGGGCGAACACTGAAGCTTTCTTT. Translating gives CASSAGANTEAFF.

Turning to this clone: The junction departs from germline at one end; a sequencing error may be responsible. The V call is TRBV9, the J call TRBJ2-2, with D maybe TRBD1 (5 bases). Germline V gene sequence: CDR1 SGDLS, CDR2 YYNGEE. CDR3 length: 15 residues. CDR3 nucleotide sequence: TGTGCCAGCAGCGTAATGGCAGGGAACGCCGGGGAGCTGTTTTTT. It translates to CASSVMAGNAGELFF.

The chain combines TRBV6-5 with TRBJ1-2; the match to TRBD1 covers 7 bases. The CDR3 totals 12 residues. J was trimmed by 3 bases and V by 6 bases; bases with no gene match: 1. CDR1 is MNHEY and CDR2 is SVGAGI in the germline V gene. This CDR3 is CASRQGDYGYTF. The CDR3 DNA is TGTGCCAGCAGGCAGGGGGACTATGGCTACACCTTC.

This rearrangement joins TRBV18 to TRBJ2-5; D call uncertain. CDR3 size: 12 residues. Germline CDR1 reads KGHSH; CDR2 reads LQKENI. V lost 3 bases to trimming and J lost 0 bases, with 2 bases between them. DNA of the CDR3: TGTGCCAGCTCACCCGACCAAGAGACCCAGTACTTC. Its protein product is CASSPDQETQYF.

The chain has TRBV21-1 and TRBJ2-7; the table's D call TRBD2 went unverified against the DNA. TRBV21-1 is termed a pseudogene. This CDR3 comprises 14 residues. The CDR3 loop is CASSISAGNYEQYF. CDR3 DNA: TGTGCCAGCAGCATATCAGCGGGAAACTACGAGCAGTACTTC.

CDR3 bases: TGTGCCACCAGCAGAGATCTGGTGACTAGCGGGGACAATGAGCAGTTCTTC. This codes for CATSRDLVTSGDNEQFF. This chain joins TRBV15 and TRBJ2-1, with TRBD2 matching 11 bases. The V segment lost 0 bases and the J segment 5 bases; nucleotides outside the gene matches: 6. This CDR3 contains 17 residues. Germline loops: CDR1 LNHNV, CDR2 YYDKDF (reference sequence).

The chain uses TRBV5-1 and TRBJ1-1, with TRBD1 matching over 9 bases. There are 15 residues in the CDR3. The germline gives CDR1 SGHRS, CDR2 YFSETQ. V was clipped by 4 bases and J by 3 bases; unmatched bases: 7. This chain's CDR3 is CASSLSTGGYTEAFF. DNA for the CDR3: TGCGCCAGCAGCCTTTCGACAGGGGGGTACACTGAAGCTTTCTTT.

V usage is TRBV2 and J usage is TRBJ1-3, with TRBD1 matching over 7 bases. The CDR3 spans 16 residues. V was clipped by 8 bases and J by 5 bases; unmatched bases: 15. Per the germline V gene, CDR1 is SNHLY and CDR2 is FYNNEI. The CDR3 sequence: CASQGFGDSLRNTIYF. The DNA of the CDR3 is TGTGCCAGCCAGGGGTTCGGGGACAGCCTTAGAAACACCATATATTTT.

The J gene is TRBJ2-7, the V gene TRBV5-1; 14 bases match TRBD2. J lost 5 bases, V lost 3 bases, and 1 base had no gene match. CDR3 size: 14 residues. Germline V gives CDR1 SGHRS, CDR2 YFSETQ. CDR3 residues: CASSSGLAGDEQYF. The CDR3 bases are TGCGCCAGCAGCTCGGGACTAGCGGGAGACGAGCAGTACTTC.

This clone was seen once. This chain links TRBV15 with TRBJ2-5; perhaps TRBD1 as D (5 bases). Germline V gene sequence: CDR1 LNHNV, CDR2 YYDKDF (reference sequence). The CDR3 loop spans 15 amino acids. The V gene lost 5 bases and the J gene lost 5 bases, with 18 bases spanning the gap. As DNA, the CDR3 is TGTGCCACCAGCCCCTTTGGGGCCAAGGGGGAGACCCAGTACTTC. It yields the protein CATSPFGAKGETQYF.

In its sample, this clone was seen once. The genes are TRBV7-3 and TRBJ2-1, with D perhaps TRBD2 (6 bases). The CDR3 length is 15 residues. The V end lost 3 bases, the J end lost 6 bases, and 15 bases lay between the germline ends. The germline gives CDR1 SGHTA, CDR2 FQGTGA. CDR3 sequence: CASSFNPGVGNEQFF. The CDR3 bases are TGTGCCAGCAGCTTCAACCCGGGAGTAGGCAATGAGCAGTTCTTC.

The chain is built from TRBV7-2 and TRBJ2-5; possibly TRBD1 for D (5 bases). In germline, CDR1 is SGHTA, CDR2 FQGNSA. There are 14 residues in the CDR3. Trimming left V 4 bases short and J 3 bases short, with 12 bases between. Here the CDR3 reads CASSSRPDKETQYF. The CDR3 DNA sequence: TGTGCCAGCAGCTCCCGCCCGGACAAAGAGACCCAGTACTTC.

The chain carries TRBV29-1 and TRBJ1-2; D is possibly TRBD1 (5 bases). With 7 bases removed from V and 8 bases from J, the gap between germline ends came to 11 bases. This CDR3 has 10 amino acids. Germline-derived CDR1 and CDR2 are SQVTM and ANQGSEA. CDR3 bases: TGCAGCGCCGACAGCTCCGGCTACACCTTC. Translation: CSADSSGYTF. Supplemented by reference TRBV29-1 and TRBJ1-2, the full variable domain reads SAVISQKPSRDICQRGTSLTIQCQVDSQVTMMFWYRQQPGQSLTLIATANQGSEATYESGFVIDKFPISRPNLTFSTLTVSNMSPEDSSIYLCSADSSGYTFGSGTRLTVV.

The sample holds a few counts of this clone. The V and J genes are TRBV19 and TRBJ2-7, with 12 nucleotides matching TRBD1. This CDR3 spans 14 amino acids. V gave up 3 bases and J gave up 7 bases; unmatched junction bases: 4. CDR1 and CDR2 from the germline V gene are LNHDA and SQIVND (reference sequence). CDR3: CASSIRDRGLEQYF. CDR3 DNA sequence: TGTGCCAGTAGTATCCGGGACAGGGGGCTTGAGCAGTACTTC.

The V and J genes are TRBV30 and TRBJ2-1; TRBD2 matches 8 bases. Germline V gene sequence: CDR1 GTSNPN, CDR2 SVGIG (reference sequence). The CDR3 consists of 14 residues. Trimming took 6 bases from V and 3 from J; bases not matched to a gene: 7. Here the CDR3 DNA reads TGTGCCTGCCGCAGAGCGGGAGACTACAATGAGCAGTTCTTC. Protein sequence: CACRRAGDYNEQFF.

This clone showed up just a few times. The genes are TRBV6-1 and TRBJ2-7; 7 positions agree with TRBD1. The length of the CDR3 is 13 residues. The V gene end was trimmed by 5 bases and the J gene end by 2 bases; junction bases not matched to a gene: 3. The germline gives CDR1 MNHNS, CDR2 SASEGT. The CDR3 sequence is CASSRDRTYEQYF. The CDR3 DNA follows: TGTGCCAGCAGTCGGGACAGAACCTACGAGCAGTACTTC.

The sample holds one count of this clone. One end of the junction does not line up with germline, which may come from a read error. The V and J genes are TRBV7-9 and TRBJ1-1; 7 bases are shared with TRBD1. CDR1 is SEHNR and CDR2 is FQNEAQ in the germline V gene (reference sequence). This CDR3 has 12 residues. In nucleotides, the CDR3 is TGTTCCAGCAGCCCACAGGGGACTGAAGCTTTCTTT. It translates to CSSSPQGTEAFF.

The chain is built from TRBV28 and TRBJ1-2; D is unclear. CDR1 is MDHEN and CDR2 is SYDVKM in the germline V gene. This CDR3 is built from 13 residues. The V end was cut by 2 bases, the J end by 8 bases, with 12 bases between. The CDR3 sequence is CASSLSGVGGYTF. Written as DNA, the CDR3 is TGTGCCAGCAGTTTAAGCGGGGTGGGGGGCTACACCTTC.

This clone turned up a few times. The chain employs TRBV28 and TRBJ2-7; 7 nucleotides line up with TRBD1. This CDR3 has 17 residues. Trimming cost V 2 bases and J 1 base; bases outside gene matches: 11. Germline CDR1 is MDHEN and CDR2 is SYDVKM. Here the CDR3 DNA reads TGTGCCAGCAGTTTAGATGCGACAGGGAAGAGTTCCTACGAGCAGTACTTC. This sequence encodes CASSLDATGKSSYEQYF. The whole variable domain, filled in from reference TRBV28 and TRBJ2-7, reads DVKVTQSSRYLVKRTGEKVFLECVQDMDHENMFWYRQDPGLGLRLIYFSYDVKMKEKGDIPEGYSVSREKKERFSLILESASTNQTSMYLCASSLDATGKSSYEQYFGPGTRLTVT.

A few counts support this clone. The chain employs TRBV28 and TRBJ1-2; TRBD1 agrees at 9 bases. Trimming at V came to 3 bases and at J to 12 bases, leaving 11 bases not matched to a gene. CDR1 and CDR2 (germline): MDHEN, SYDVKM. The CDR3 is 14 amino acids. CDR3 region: CASSLGGQGSLHTF. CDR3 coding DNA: TGTGCCAGCAGTTTGGGGGGACAGGGTTCTTTACACACCTTC.

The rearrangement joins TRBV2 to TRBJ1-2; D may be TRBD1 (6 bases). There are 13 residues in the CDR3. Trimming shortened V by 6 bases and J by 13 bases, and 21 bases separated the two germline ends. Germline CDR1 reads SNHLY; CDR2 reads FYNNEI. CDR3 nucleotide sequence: TGTGCCAGCAGGCCCGATTCACAGGGTGTGGGCACCTTC. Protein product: CASRPDSQGVGTF. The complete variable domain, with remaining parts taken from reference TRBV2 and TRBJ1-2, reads EPEVTQTPSHQVTQMGQEVILRCVPISNHLYFYWYRQILGQKVEFLVSFYNNEISEKSEIFDDQFSVERPDGSNFTLKIRSTKLEDSAMYFCASRPDSQGVGTFGSGTRLTVV.